This TCR beta chain was sequenced in a study of cytotoxic CD8 clonotypes in ibrutinib-treated CLL. Study results and caveats: Clonality was higher at baseline than in age-matched healthy donors and tracked circulating CD8+ T-cell counts. Clonality went higher at ibrutinib response and then dropped back toward baseline at progression.

Points on this clone: Antigen: not known.

Sequencing was designed to attain a depth spanning 1 in 200,000 to 1 in 1 million T cells. Clones were read by immunoSEQ multiplex PCR, and TCRdb kept only the in-frame ones, dropping some. The repertoire consists of under 300,000 clones, with roughly 76% occurring once and the leading ten covering roughly 6%. The CDR3 covers 14 residues. V lost 0 bases, J lost 5 bases, and 11 bases lay in between. Germline CDR1 and CDR2: SGHRS and YFSETQ. The source material was PBMCs, sampled at disease progression, from a patient treated with ibrutinib. The receptor was derived from a human donor with chronic lymphocytic leukemia. V and J are TRBV5-1 and TRBJ2-5; D may be TRBD2 (5 bases). Written as DNA, the CDR3 is TGCGCCAGCAGCTTGGAACCGGGAACGGAGACCCAGTACTTC. Translated, it gives CASSLEPGTETQYF. The full variable domain, in which reference TRBV5-1 and TRBJ2-5 provide the parts outside the CDR3, is KAGVTQTPRYLIKTRGQQVTLSCSPISGHRSVSWYQQTPGQGLQFLFEYFSETQRNKGNFPGRFSGRQFSNSRSEMNVSTLELGDSALYLCASSLEPGTETQYFGPGTRLLVL.